The subject of this entry is one T cell receptor (beta chain). Its antigen remains unidentified. The data were taken from a study of CD4+ T cells in melanoma. Regarding the study as a whole: A reported correlation linked neoantigen-specific CD4+ T cells to CD8+, macrophage and B cell function. Diverse differentiation states were reported for melanoma neoantigen-specific CD4+ T cells.

Data came from immunoSEQ multiplex PCR; TCRdb stores just in-frame clones and leaves some out. This repertoire shows about 14,000 clones, less than 65% found once; its top ten account for about a sixth. The CDR3 contains 15 residues. Germline loops: CDR1 MGHRA, CDR2 YSYEKL. Deletions cut 4 bases from V and 2 bases from J, with 15 bases between. Sequenced input: cells from a culture (not recorded whether cultured in vitro). The clonotype originates from a human donor with melanoma. V usage is TRBV4-1 and J usage is TRBJ2-7; D possibly matches TRBD1 or TRBD2 (5 bases each). The CDR3 spells CASSLGRDPTYEQYF. The CDR3 DNA follows: TGCGCCAGCAGCCTCGGACGGGACCCTACCTACGAGCAGTACTTC.